This T cell receptor beta chain is from a study of shared clonotypes between healthy human individuals (TCRdb year 2020). In terms of the full investigation: A few men and a couple of women, aged 18 to 49 years, made up the cohort. For each donor, CD4 naive and CD4 memory were each given three plates, CD8 naive was given two plates, and CD8 memory was given one plate. Leukapheresis yielded between about 0.9 and 9 billion PBMCs per donor. To increase sequencing depth and limit assay-specific biases, different laboratories used diverse techniques to prepare libraries and sequence TCR repertoires. To estimate repertoire size and how much clonotypes are shared between individuals, the study performed deep sequencing of blood TCR repertoires from roughly five healthy adults. The full study reports these points: Larger estimated clonotype richness was generally found for naive subsets than for memory subsets. The genetic and exposure-history diversity represented was limited by the small number of donors. Pairwise subsampling led to the expectation that sequencing depth would affect the degree of clonotype sharing among donors. Approximately 5% of naive CD4, approximately 3.7% of naive CD8, 2% to 2.5% of memory CD4, and 0.4% of memory CD8 clonotypes were shared across several donors. Compared with non-shared clonotypes, the clonotypes found in all four sorted-subset donors had higher generation probabilities. Sampling was restricted to blood, and TCR repertoires in tissue are likely to differ from TCR repertoires in blood. Incomplete sequencing was indicated by rarefaction of sorted-subset datasets, despite the large sequencing depth.

About this clone itself: Its antigen remains undetermined. Nothing much larger sits one base from this clone, and base qualities are not available.

The germline V gene (reference sequence) supplies CDR1 DFQATT and CDR2 SNEGSKA. Including the terminal cysteine and phenylalanine, the CDR3 comprises 10 residues. Left in the record is the CDR3 DNA by itself, 30 bases read in frame from the first base. Using the deep immunoSEQ assay, multiplex PCR amplified TCR CDR3 regions from genomic DNA. Genomic DNA extracted from each cell subset was distributed evenly over all wells of several immunoSEQ 96-well plates, and each plate served as one replicate. Each replicate PCR for sorted subsets received around 200 ng genomic DNA, equal to about 30,000 T cell genomes. Purified libraries were quantified with a Qubit 3.0 fluorometer, sized on a Bioanalyzer 2100, and re-quantified with the KAPA Library Quantification kit. A separate single-read 150-cycle Illumina NextSeq 550 flow cell was used to sequence each immunoSEQ 96-well plate. Processing in the source paper ran as follows. The immunoSEQ output contained only junctional sequences without quality scores, so filtering could not match that applied to full-length reads. Sequences were annotated with PyIR, a Python wrapper for IgBLAST v1.9, using IMGT germline references to assign V/J genes and CDR3. Any read was removed if the V/J assignment was weak (E-value above 1e-6), the CDR3 was missing, or the read contained stop codons, out-of-frame junctions, or ambiguous translated residues. V3J clonotypes were defined by identical inferred V gene, J gene, and CDR3 amino acid sequence. To compute the percentage overlap between repertoires, the number of shared unique clonotypes was divided by the size of the smaller repertoire. Repertoire richness was assessed with RTK rarefaction, the Chao1 estimator, and Recon v2.1 estimates of unobserved clonotypes. OLGA was used to compute generation probabilities for all TCRbeta clonotypes that the gDNA method yielded from several donors. Drawn from immuneACCESS, this table holds only the in-frame rearrangements with V and J called that TCRdb kept. Clones are partly lost; checked studies trace under half to an unresolved V gene and leave the rest unexplained. V and J calls and clone size are as listed in that table; D and trimming were resolved from the DNA. This sample comprises about 2.4 million clones, roughly 93% of them detected only once. The ten largest clonotypes hold 0.36% of the sample.

Healthy HIV-negative adults with no recently reported acute infections or vaccinations were included as donors. All donors were Caucasian adults living in Nashville, Tennessee, USA. CD4+ T cells were enriched by magnetic negative selection, after which naive cells were positively selected on CD45RA and the negative fraction was taken as the memory subset. Blood was collected by leukapheresis, and PBMCs were isolated by Ficoll-Histopaque density gradient centrifugation and then cryopreserved in liquid nitrogen vapor phase. Purity and quantity of every magnetically sorted T cell population were checked by analytical flow cytometry. Genomic DNA was isolated from each sorted fraction and quantified by UV absorbance on a Nanodrop 2000c.

Recombination connected TRBV20-1 to TRBJ2-3; the D gene cannot be resolved reliably. This clonotype was sampled from a man younger than 30 in good health. Some clones in this sample may be carry-over from other donors' samples. Sequenced: naive CD4+ T cells from PBMCs. Taken with the paper, the label for cell subset or site translates to: CD45RA+ positively selected. The nucleotide sequence reads as follows: TGCAGGCCAGGCACAGATACGCAGTATTTT. Its protein reads: CRPGTDTQYF.